The clone carrying this TCR beta chain appeared a single time. Its specificity is unknown. The sample comes from a study of T cell responses to AZD1222 COVID-19 vaccine. Findings and limits, study-wide: No day 14 peak samples; only post-peak repertoires were characterized. White British ancestry dominated among donors, who included more females, and clonal diversity was possibly underestimated.

Libraries were prepared by immunoSEQ multiplex PCR; TCRdb keeps only in-frame clonotypes and omits some of them. The repertoire holds nearly 200,000 clones, with approximately 93% as singletons. This TCR was sampled from an adult who received the AZD1222 COVID-19 vaccine. Here the sequenced sample was peripheral blood, taken 28 days after the second AZD1222 dose.

The CDR3 spells CASSLPRVPYNEQFF. The CDR3, as DNA: TGCGCCAGCAGCTTGCCCAGGGTACCCTACAATGAGCAGTTCTTC. The V call is TRBV5-1, the J call TRBJ2-1; TRBD1 might be the D (5 bases). Germline-derived CDR1 and CDR2 are SGHRS and YFSETQ. This CDR3 has 15 amino acids. Trimming took 1 base from V and 2 from J, leaving 10 bases between them.